The sequence of this TCR beta chain was determined in a study of T cells in Graves' hyperthyroidism and ophthalmopathy. Study-wide background: Blood from the periphery was taken at initial diagnosis, before any treatment.

Many counts were recorded for this clonotype. Its antigen is as yet unknown. RNA transcripts gave rise to amplified TCR beta CDR3 regions. HTBI primers were the set used in a first-round RT-PCR of the TCR CDR3. TCRdb fed the multiplex PCR reads into MiXCR, producing one record per CDR3 protein. The repertoire includes hundreds of thousands of distinct CDR3 sequences, approximately 13% of them detected once, and 9.2% sits in the top ten. General study points: Expanded thyroid clonotypes (above 0.001) were mostly also found in blood.

Stable Graves' hyperthyroidism denoted no ophthalmopathy progression over 18 months. PBMCs came from 9 to 10 ml fresh peripheral blood. Germline lookup yields CDR1 WSHSY and CDR2 SAAADI. Trimming removed 2 bases at V and 2 bases at J, with 12 bases between. The CDR3 is 15 amino acids. This receptor was identified in a woman aged 18-30 years with Graves' hyperthyroidism. The gene calls are TRBV10-2 and TRBJ2-5; D unresolved. Sequencing was performed on blood. The CDR3: CASSEPRVYQETQYF. The CDR3 coding sequence is TGCGCCAGCAGTGAGCCCCGGGTCTATCAAGAGACCCAGTACTTC.